This T cell receptor beta chain was identified during a study of OX40 agonist ivuxolimab in advanced cancers. At the level of the study: The patients received agonistic anti-OX40 (CD134) antibody ivuxolimab. At doses from 0.01 to 10 mg/kg, patients were given intravenous ivuxolimab every 2 weeks.

This table comes from immunoSEQ multiplex PCR, and its TCRdb copy is limited to in-frame clones, with some not included. The repertoire consists of 100,000 or so clones, with about nine tenths occurring once and the leading ten covering roughly 0.3%. The CDR3 spans 15 residues. Germline CDR1 SGHNT, CDR2 YENEEA. The trim removed 5 bases at V and 6 bases at J, leaving 7 bases unmatched. On cycle 4 day 1 and cycle 7 day 1, as well as at baseline, blood was sampled. The sequencing used CD4+ or CD8+ T cells sorted from blood, collected in a trial of the OX40 agonist ivuxolimab. The chain employs TRBV11-3 and TRBJ2-2; 9 positions match TRBD1. The receptor comes from an adult with an advanced solid tumor such as melanoma, head and neck, liver or kidney cancer. The CDR3 sequence: CASSKGQGKAGELFF. CDR3 coding DNA: TGTGCCAGCAGCAAGGGACAGGGCAAGGCCGGGGAGCTGTTTTTT.